A selection of T cell receptor beta chains follows, all from one sample in a study of control samples from healthy donors and cancer patients. Clones were sequenced by immunoSEQ multiplex PCR, and TCRdb holds only the in-frame ones, with some missing. The sample shows around 120,000 clones, approximately 90% of them seen only once. Specimen: blood. The receptor source for this set is a man aged 40-55 years in good health. The CDR3 runs from the conserved cysteine through the conserved F or W. A D gene is named only where the DNA matches it firmly. Size is stated for part of the rows, as once, few or many counts, or as a class when the clone is expanded.

j_call v_call d_call clone_size cdr3_aa cdr3_nt
TRBJ1-2 TRBV19 . . CASSTQDGYYGYTF TGTGCCAGTAGTACCCAGGACGGGTACTATGGCTACACCTTC
TRBJ1-5 TRBV6-1 . . CASSEPAINQPQHF TGTGCCAGCAGTGAACCCGCGATTAATCAGCCCCAGCATTTT
TRBJ2-4 TRBV11-3 TRBD1 once CASAGQGNIQYF TGTGCCAGCGCGGGACAGGGCAACATTCAGTACTTC
TRBJ2-7 TRBV7-6 . . CASSFYDNLEQYF TGTGCCAGCAGCTTCTACGACAATCTAGAGCAGTACTTC
TRBJ1-1 TRBV6-5 . . CASRQGQNTEAFF TGTGCCAGCAGGCAGGGACAGAACACTGAAGCTTTCTTT
TRBJ2-3 TRBV6-2/TRBV6-3 . . CASSYPAGRGRRTDTQYF TGTGCCAGCAGTTACCCCGCCGGGCGGGGGCGACGCACAGATACGCAGTATTTT
TRBJ1-5 TRBV6-6 . . CASTTYLGVQPQHF TGTGCCAGCACTACCTACCTTGGGGTTCAGCCCCAGCATTTT
TRBJ1-3 TRBV18 . once CASSLTVQLGANTIYF TGTGCCAGCTCACTTACTGTGCAGCTCGGGGCAAACACCATATATTTT
TRBJ1-2 TRBV4-1 TRBD1 . CASTNDRGNYGYTF TGCGCCAGCACTAACGACAGGGGGAATTATGGCTACACCTTC
TRBJ1-2 TRBV24-1 . once CATSDSRIIYGYTF TGTGCCACCAGTGATTCCCGGATAATCTATGGCTACACCTTC
TRBJ1-2 TRBV4-3 . . CASSSRGRGRGYTF TGCGCCAGCAGCTCCCGCGGCAGGGGTAGGGGCTACACCTTC
TRBJ1-5 TRBV9 . . CASSRGPWSNQPQHF TGTGCCAGCAGCCGAGGACCTTGGAGCAATCAGCCCCAGCATTTT
TRBJ1-4 TRBV11-3 . . CASSIRGIGPPNEKLFF TGTGCCAGCAGCATCAGGGGAATAGGGCCCCCTAATGAAAAACTGTTTTTT
TRBJ1-2 TRBV3-1/TRBV3-2 . . CASSQGQGRGYTF TGTGCCAGCAGCCAAGGCCAGGGGAGAGGCTACACCTTC
TRBJ1-6 TRBV7-9 TRBD1 . CASSSGTANSPLHF TGTGCCAGCAGCAGCGGGACAGCGAATTCACCCCTCCACTTT
TRBJ2-5 TRBV7-9 . . CASSLAGLPRGETQYF TGTGCCAGCAGCTTAGCCGGGCTACCCCGGGGAGAGACCCAGTACTTC
TRBJ2-1 TRBV9 . . CASSVGSTINNEQFF TGTGCCAGCAGCGTAGGAAGTACTATAAACAATGAGCAGTTCTTC
TRBJ2-2 TRBV27 . . CASRDENTGELFF TGTGCCAGCAGGGACGAGAACACCGGGGAGCTGTTTTTT